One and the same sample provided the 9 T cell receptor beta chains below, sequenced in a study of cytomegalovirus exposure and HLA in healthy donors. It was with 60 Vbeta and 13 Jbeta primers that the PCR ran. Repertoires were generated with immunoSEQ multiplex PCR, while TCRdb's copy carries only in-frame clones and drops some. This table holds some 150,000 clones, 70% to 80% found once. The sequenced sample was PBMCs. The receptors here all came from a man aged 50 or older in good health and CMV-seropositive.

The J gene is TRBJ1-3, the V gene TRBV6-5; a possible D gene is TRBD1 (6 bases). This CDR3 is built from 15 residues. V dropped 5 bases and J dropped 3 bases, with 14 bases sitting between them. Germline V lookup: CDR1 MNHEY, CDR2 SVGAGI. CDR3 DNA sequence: TGTGCCAGCAGTAGAACAGGGTCTGATGGAAACACCATATATTTT. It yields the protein CASSRTGSDGNTIYF.

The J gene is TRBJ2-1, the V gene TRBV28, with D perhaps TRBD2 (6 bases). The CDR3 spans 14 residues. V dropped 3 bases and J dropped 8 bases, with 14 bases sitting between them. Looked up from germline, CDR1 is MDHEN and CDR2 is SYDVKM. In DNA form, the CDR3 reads TGTGCCAGCAGTTTCCAGCGGGTGGGCGATGAGCAGTTCTTC. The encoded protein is CASSFQRVGDEQFF.

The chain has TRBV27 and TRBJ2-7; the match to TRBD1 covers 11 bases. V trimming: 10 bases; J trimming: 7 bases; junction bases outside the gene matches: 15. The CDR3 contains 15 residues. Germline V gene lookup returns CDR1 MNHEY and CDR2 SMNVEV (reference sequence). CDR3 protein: CATTYFSDRGREQYF. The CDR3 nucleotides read TGTGCCACCACTTACTTTTCGGACAGGGGGCGTGAGCAGTACTTC.

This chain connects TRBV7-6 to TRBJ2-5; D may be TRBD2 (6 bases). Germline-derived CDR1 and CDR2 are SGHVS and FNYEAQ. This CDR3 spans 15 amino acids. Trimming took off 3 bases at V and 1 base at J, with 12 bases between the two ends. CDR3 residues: CASSLGGTVQETQYF. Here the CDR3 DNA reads TGTGCCAGCAGCTTGGGCGGGACCGTCCAAGAGACCCAGTACTTC.

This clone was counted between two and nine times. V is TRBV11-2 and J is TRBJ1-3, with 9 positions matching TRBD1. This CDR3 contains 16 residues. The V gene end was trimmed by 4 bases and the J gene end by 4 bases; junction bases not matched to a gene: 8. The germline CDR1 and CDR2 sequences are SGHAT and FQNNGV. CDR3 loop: CASSWQYRGLGNTIYF. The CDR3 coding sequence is TGTGCCAGCAGCTGGCAGTACAGGGGGCTCGGAAACACCATATATTTT.

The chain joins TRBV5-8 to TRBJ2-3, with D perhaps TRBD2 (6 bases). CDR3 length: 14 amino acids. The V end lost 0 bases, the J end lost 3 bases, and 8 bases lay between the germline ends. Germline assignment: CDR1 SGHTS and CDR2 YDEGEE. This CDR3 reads CASSLEAGTDTQYF. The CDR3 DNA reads TGTGCCAGCAGCTTGGAGGCGGGAACAGATACGCAGTATTTT.

CDR3: CASSYGLGYEQYF. Here the CDR3 DNA reads TGTGCCAGCAGTTACGGTCTAGGTTACGAGCAGTACTTC. V usage is TRBV6-6 and J usage is TRBJ2-7; no clear D gene. Germline assignment: CDR1 MNHNY and CDR2 SVGAGI (reference sequence). Trimming cost V 2 bases and J 4 bases, with 9 bases left between them. There are 13 residues in the CDR3.

CDR3 in DNA: TGTGCCAGCAGTTCTCGACAGGGCAATCAGCCCCAGCATTTT. Encoded protein: CASSSRQGNQPQHF. The chain links TRBV27 to TRBJ1-5; possibly TRBD1 for D (6 bases). This CDR3 has 14 amino acids. CDR1 is MNHEY and CDR2 is SMNVEV in the germline V gene (reference sequence). With 4 bases removed from V and 2 bases from J, the gap between germline ends came to 9 bases.

The CDR3 coding sequence is TGTGCCATCAGTGCCGGACTAGCCCAGACTGAGACCCAGTACTTC. Protein: CAISAGLAQTETQYF. This chain links TRBV10-3 with TRBJ2-5; 8 nucleotides align to TRBD2. Germline V gene lookup returns CDR1 ENHRY and CDR2 SYGVKD. The J segment lost 5 bases and the V segment lost 4 bases, leaving 9 bases of the junction unmatched. The CDR3 contains 15 residues.